A selection of T cell receptor beta chains follows, all from one sample in a study of blood T cells in healthy people across ages. One entry per CDR3 protein results from TCRdb running MiXCR on the 5' RACE reads. The table has just under 750,000 distinct CDR3 sequences, around a fifth seen once. Sequencing used blood. The source of these receptors is an older man in good health. The conserved cysteine and the conserved F or W are not part of the CDR3 here.

len	j_gene	v_gene	CDR3aa
14	TRBJ2-2	TRBV15	ATSRATGASAGELF
17	TRBJ1-2	TRBV11-2	ASSLGQGERPARKNGYT
14	TRBJ2-5	TRBV7-9	ASSRRTGGFQETQY
13	TRBJ1-3	TRBV6-5	ASSYSGQSGNTIY
12	TRBJ1-2	TRBV4-1	ASSHDTTNYGYT
13	TRBJ2-5	TRBV5-1	ASSSQGYFQETQY
11	TRBJ2-5	TRBV29-1	SVGQGGQETQY
10	TRBJ2-5	TRBV7-2	ASSWGIETQY
15	TRBJ1-2	TRBV6-1	ATKTTAFYPSNYGYT
11	TRBJ2-5	TRBV20-1	SARGTGAYTQY
13	TRBJ1-1	TRBV5-1	ASSLEGQGNTEAF
12	TRBJ1-2	TRBV29-1	SVYAGQKNYGYT
11	TRBJ2-1	TRBV24-1	ATSDSKNNEQF
12	TRBJ2-4	TRBV7-2	ASSSGLAANIQY
14	-	TRBV5-5	ASSATLAAGFNEQF
11	TRBJ2-3	TRBV14	ASSQWSTDTQY
16	TRBJ2-1	TRBV3-1	ASSQADRAYYSYNEQF
12	TRBJ2-2	TRBV5-5	ASSPQGRTGELF
9	TRBJ1-2	TRBV20-1	SARSGGGYT
12	TRBJ1-3	TRBV12-3/TRBV12-4	ASTLSGSGNTIY
12	TRBJ2-1	TRBV10-2	ASSGAGTYNEQF
11	TRBJ2-3	TRBV27	ASTRGDTDTQY
12	TRBJ2-5	TRBV20-1	SASGSGGQETQY
16	TRBJ2-3	TRBV24-1	ATSDSSGGKLGTDTQY
12	TRBJ2-3	TRBV15	ATSRLSGPDTQY
14	TRBJ2-5	TRBV27	ASSTGDRLRQETQY
9	TRBJ2-5	TRBV20-1	SASRQETQY
10	TRBJ2-2	TRBV10-1	ASSENQWELF
15	TRBJ2-6	TRBV7-2	ASSFAVRYSGANVLT
12	TRBJ2-3	TRBV27	ASSRALSTDTQY
14	TRBJ2-3	TRBV11-2	ASSSSGWGATDTQY
12	TRBJ2-7	TRBV20-1	SAPSTGGVYEQY
12	TRBJ2-5	TRBV7-9	ATDVRDYQETQY